Following are 5 T cell receptor beta chains from one sample sequenced in a study of cytomegalovirus exposure and HLA in healthy donors. Assay: immunoSEQ multiplex PCR; the TCRdb copy retains only in-frame clones and omits some. The sample includes some 190,000 clones, approximately 85% of them seen just once. Source material: PBMCs. These receptors originate from a woman in her late teens or twenties in good health and CMV-seronegative.

J is TRBJ2-6 and V is TRBV6-4; TRBD1 agrees at 9 bases. Germline CDR1 MRHNA, CDR2 SNTAGT. V was clipped by 2 bases and J by 4 bases; unmatched bases: 6. This CDR3 is 17 amino acids long. The CDR3 reads CASSDQGQGTGANVLTF. In nucleotides, the CDR3 is TGTGCCAGCAGTGACCAGGGACAGGGTACCGGGGCCAACGTCCTGACTTTC.

The chain couples TRBV7-2 to TRBJ2-4; 8 bases map to TRBD1. Trimming took 5 bases from V and 6 from J; bases not matched to a gene: 6. The CDR3 is 14 amino acids. CDR1 is SGHTA and CDR2 is FQGNSA in the germline V gene. Here the CDR3 reads CASSQDRVVNIQYF. The CDR3, as DNA: TGTGCCAGCAGCCAGGACAGGGTCGTAAACATTCAGTACTTC.

The chain combines TRBV5-4 with TRBJ2-7; 9 positions match TRBD2. From germline, CDR1 is SGHNT and CDR2 YYREEE (reference sequence). The CDR3 extends over 16 amino acids. V lost 2 bases and J lost 4; bases outside the gene matches: 10. The CDR3 DNA reads TGTGCCAGCAGCTTTGGGCGGGGGGGCAGCCTATACGAGCAGTACTTC. This encodes CASSFGRGGSLYEQYF.

The chain carries TRBV19 and TRBJ1-1; D may be TRBD1 (5 bases). Germline CDR1 LNHDA, CDR2 SQIVND (reference sequence). V dropped 1 base and J dropped 6 bases, with 15 bases sitting between them. The CDR3 runs to 15 residues. The CDR3 reads CASSIVRGGVAEAFF. The CDR3 DNA sequence: TGTGCCAGTAGTATAGTCCGCGGGGGGGTTGCTGAAGCTTTCTTT.

The V and J genes are TRBV5-6 and TRBJ2-3, with 12 bases matching TRBD2. The CDR3 covers 16 residues. Unmatched junction bases numbered 5, after V lost 2 bases and J lost 4 bases. The V gene's germline CDR1 is SGHDT and CDR2 YYEEEE. The CDR3 protein is CASSFLAGGPADTQYF. As DNA, the CDR3 is TGTGCCAGCAGCTTTCTAGCGGGGGGGCCCGCAGATACGCAGTATTTT.